This T cell receptor (beta chain) emerged from a study of cytomegalovirus exposure and HLA in healthy donors. Primers: 60 Vbeta forward and 13 Jbeta reverse. Profiled with immunoSEQ multiplex PCR; TCRdb holds only in-frame clones, not every one. The sample gives some 150,000 clones, about three quarters of which show up once; 6% to 7% is in the top ten. This CDR3 comprises 14 residues. The V and J ends lost 6 bases and 7 bases respectively, with 18 bases between them. The germline V gene encodes CDR1 MNHNS and CDR2 SASEGT. This chain uses TRBV6-1 with TRBJ2-5, with D perhaps TRBD2 (6 bases). The sequenced material came from PBMCs. The clonotype originates from a middle-aged man in good health and CMV-seropositive. CDR3 loop: CASRSGPVAGTQYF. The DNA for the CDR3 is TGTGCCAGCAGGAGCGGGCCAGTTGCTGGGACCCAGTACTTC.